The source of this T cell receptor beta chain is a study of yellow fever vaccine responses in identical twins. TCRdb re-called the RT-PCR reads through MiXCR, storing one row per CDR3 protein. The sample has around 2,400 distinct CDR3 sequences, approximately 81% seen once. The source material was T cells from blood (PBMCs), unsorted or a sorted subset (not recorded which), sampled before or after yellow fever vaccination (not recorded which). The receptor was derived from a woman between 18 and 30 years old who received the yellow fever vaccine.

CDR3 in DNA: TGCAGCGTTGCCGTGGGGGGTCTCACCGGGGAGCTGTTTTTT. This gives the protein CSVAVGGLTGELFF. This chain uses TRBV29-1 with TRBJ2-2, with a weak D call TRBD2 (6 bases). The CDR3 totals 14 residues. Germline CDR1 SQVTM, CDR2 ANQGSEA. V was trimmed by 4 bases and J by 4 bases, leaving 13 bases between them.